This TCR beta chain was sequenced in a study of early T cells in non-severe SARS-CoV-2 infection. About the study: Unsorted whole blood bulk RNA was sequenced, with unpaired chains.

TCRdb redid the calling of the 5' RACE reads with MiXCR, one entry per CDR3 protein. This table holds 27,000 or so distinct CDR3 sequences, about 3% found once. The sample holds many counts of this clonotype. Germline V lookup: CDR1 SGHTA, CDR2 FQGNSA. CDR3 size: 13 residues. Deletions cut 6 bases from V and 0 bases from J, with 7 bases between. The rearrangement links TRBV7-2 to TRBJ2-3, with D unresolved. This TCR was recovered from an adult who was a healthcare worker with PCR-confirmed SARS-CoV-2 infection or an uninfected control (not recorded which). Source material: whole blood. Here the CDR3 DNA reads TGTGCCAGCAGTCCCGGTAGCACAGATACGCAGTATTTT. Translating it yields CASSPGSTDTQYF.